These T cell receptor beta chains were read from a single sample in a study of sequential checkpoint blockade in melanoma. Produced via immunoSEQ multiplex PCR; TCRdb's table is partial and in-frame only. The sample includes 13,000 or so clones, about two thirds seen only once; the top ten take 25% to 35%. The specimen comprised CD8+ T cells sorted from blood (inferred from file names), sampled from a patient given nivolumab and ipilimumab in sequence. Every receptor here comes from a human donor with melanoma. Both conserved end residues are part of each CDR3. Each record gives: V gene, clone size, J gene, CDR3 protein. Rows may omit the clone size; those that give it use once, few, many or a size class.

V gene: TRBV4-1
clone size: .
J gene: TRBJ2-1
CDR3 protein: CASSPLSSGGSYNEQFF

V gene: TRBV5-8
clone size: .
J gene: TRBJ1-5
CDR3 protein: CASSLEQGQPQHF

V gene: TRBV7-8
clone size: .
J gene: TRBJ2-1
CDR3 protein: CASSLGGSFLGNEQFF

V gene: TRBV5-6
clone size: few
J gene: TRBJ1-1
CDR3 protein: CASTLRGNTEAFF

V gene: TRBV6-1
clone size: .
J gene: TRBJ1-2
CDR3 protein: CASSPPGIHYGYTF

V gene: TRBV13
clone size: .
J gene: TRBJ2-1
CDR3 protein: CASSLSRESTEQFF

V gene: TRBV6-6
clone size: .
J gene: TRBJ1-4
CDR3 protein: CASRGDRRHREKLFF

V gene: TRBV5-4
clone size: .
J gene: TRBJ2-7
CDR3 protein: CASSIQGQGCEQYF

V gene: TRBV9
clone size: .
J gene: TRBJ2-1
CDR3 protein: CASSPQRTGENEQFF

V gene: TRBV7-9
clone size: .
J gene: TRBJ2-7
CDR3 protein: CASSPGAGYEQYF

V gene: TRBV6-1
clone size: .
J gene: TRBJ1-1
CDR3 protein: CASSEWAEQVAFF

V gene: TRBV9
clone size: .
J gene: TRBJ1-2
CDR3 protein: CASTGQGANYGYTF

V gene: TRBV5-6
clone size: .
J gene: TRBJ2-1
CDR3 protein: CASSLGLAANEQFF

V gene: TRBV9
clone size: .
J gene: TRBJ1-1
CDR3 protein: CASSVGTGGRTEAFF

V gene: TRBV29-1
clone size: few
J gene: TRBJ1-1
CDR3 protein: CSVNPAGPGTEAFF

V gene: TRBV28
clone size: .
J gene: TRBJ2-7
CDR3 protein: CASSRSGSYYEQYF

V gene: TRBV6-1
clone size: few
J gene: TRBJ2-3
CDR3 protein: CASSEWGQYTDTQYF

V gene: TRBV7-8
clone size: .
J gene: TRBJ2-7
CDR3 protein: CASSFRQGISYEQYF

V gene: TRBV7-9
clone size: .
J gene: TRBJ2-1
CDR3 protein: CASRSRQNEQFF

V gene: TRBV4-2
clone size: few
J gene: TRBJ2-7
CDR3 protein: CASSQEGGGGAYEQYF

V gene: TRBV7-8
clone size: .
J gene: TRBJ1-2
CDR3 protein: CASSLPGQGSALYGYTF

V gene: TRBV7-9
clone size: .
J gene: TRBJ2-7
CDR3 protein: CASSRPGSYEQYF

V gene: TRBV7-6
clone size: few
J gene: TRBJ2-1
CDR3 protein: CASSSTGAVEQFF

V gene: TRBV14
clone size: .
J gene: TRBJ2-5
CDR3 protein: CASSSQRGRQETQYF

V gene: TRBV6-6
clone size: .
J gene: TRBJ2-2
CDR3 protein: CASSYRGTGELFF

V gene: TRBV29-1
clone size: .
J gene: TRBJ2-2
CDR3 protein: CSVEWAGAVGTGELFF

V gene: TRBV19
clone size: .
J gene: TRBJ2-1
CDR3 protein: CASSARAMAYNEQFF

V gene: TRBV7-9
clone size: .
J gene: TRBJ2-4
CDR3 protein: CASSLAGDKNIQYF

V gene: TRBV5-1
clone size: .
J gene: TRBJ1-2
CDR3 protein: CASSLGTANYGYTF

V gene: TRBV10-3
clone size: .
J gene: TRBJ1-2
CDR3 protein: CAISDDGTGLRYTF

V gene: TRBV4-3
clone size: once
J gene: TRBJ2-2
CDR3 protein: CASSRGTSGRPYTGELFF

V gene: TRBV6-5
clone size: .
J gene: TRBJ1-1
CDR3 protein: CASSPSWGVNTEAFF

V gene: TRBV4-1
clone size: .
J gene: TRBJ2-7
CDR3 protein: CASSQAKVAKGFYEQYF

V gene: TRBV7-9
clone size: .
J gene: TRBJ1-1
CDR3 protein: CASSFGGGTEAFF

V gene: TRBV5-6
clone size: few
J gene: TRBJ2-5
CDR3 protein: CASSLTLLAGQETQYF

V gene: TRBV5-4
clone size: .
J gene: TRBJ2-3
CDR3 protein: CASSVAGGPVTQYF

V gene: TRBV5-1
clone size: .
J gene: TRBJ2-1
CDR3 protein: CASSLGTSGYNEQFF

V gene: TRBV21-1
clone size: few
J gene: TRBJ2-7
CDR3 protein: CATRTSGRESYEQYF

V gene: TRBV10-2
clone size: .
J gene: TRBJ2-7
CDR3 protein: CASGPGQGMYEQYF

V gene: TRBV6-5
clone size: .
J gene: TRBJ1-6
CDR3 protein: CASSYSGDSPLHF

V gene: TRBV11-1
clone size: .
J gene: TRBJ2-7
CDR3 protein: CASSLLTGTSYEQYF

V gene: TRBV29-1
clone size: .
J gene: TRBJ2-7
CDR3 protein: CSVEVGGSSYEQYF

V gene: TRBV10-2
clone size: few
J gene: TRBJ1-6
CDR3 protein: CATRMEGARNSPLHF

V gene: TRBV4-1
clone size: .
J gene: TRBJ1-2
CDR3 protein: CASSQGAQGAKYYGYTF

V gene: TRBV27
clone size: .
J gene: TRBJ2-1
CDR3 protein: CASSPSAAGERDEQFF

V gene: TRBV27
clone size: .
J gene: TRBJ2-7
CDR3 protein: CASSLGQGGEQYF

V gene: TRBV9
clone size: few
J gene: TRBJ2-1
CDR3 protein: CASSVLRGSSYNEQFF

V gene: TRBV27
clone size: .
J gene: TRBJ2-7
CDR3 protein: CASSWSGTSSSYEQYF

V gene: TRBV6-6
clone size: many
J gene: TRBJ1-2
CDR3 protein: CASSYSVSYGYTF

V gene: TRBV4-2
clone size: few
J gene: TRBJ2-5
CDR3 protein: CASSWGGVTQYF

V gene: TRBV5-4
clone size: .
J gene: TRBJ2-2
CDR3 protein: CASSSLGASGELFF

V gene: TRBV30
clone size: few
J gene: TRBJ2-7
CDR3 protein: CAWSGDNSYEQYF

V gene: TRBV5-1
clone size: .
J gene: TRBJ2-2
CDR3 protein: CASSLEASDGELFF